Listed below are T cell receptor beta chains from one sample, sequenced in a study of blood T cell repertoires in COVID-19. Using immunoSEQ multiplex PCR, the repertoire was profiled, and TCRdb retains in-frame clones only, with some absent. The profile shows approximately 140,000 clones, approximately 86% of them singletons. Sample: PBMCs or T cells enriched from blood (not recorded which). These TCRs come from a woman between 45 and 65 years old who had recovered from COVID-19. CDR3s include the opening cysteine and the closing phenylalanine or tryptophan. A D gene is named only where the DNA matches it firmly. Clone size is given for some rows only: seen once, a few or many times, or a class if the clone is expanded.

-	-	TRBV12-3/TRBV12-4	TRBJ1-1	CASSNTVNTEAFF	TGTGCCAGCAGTAACACAGTGAACACTGAAGCTTTCTTT
-	once	TRBV18	TRBJ2-1	CASSPDNEQFF	TGTGCCAGCTCCCCTGACAATGAGCAGTTCTTC
TRBD1	-	TRBV18	TRBJ1-5	CASSPPPGGVGQPQHF	TGTGCCAGCTCACCACCGCCAGGGGGCGTCGGTCAGCCCCAGCATTTT
-	-	TRBV12-3/TRBV12-4	TRBJ2-7	CASSLVEYEQYF	TGTGCCAGCAGTTTAGTAGAATACGAGCAGTACTTC
-	-	TRBV27	TRBJ2-3	CASSPPPGVLYDTQYF	TGTGCCAGCAGCCCCCCCCCGGGGGTGCTATATGATACGCAGTATTTT
TRBD2	once	TRBV5-6	TRBJ2-1	CASSFVAGGGPYNEQFF	TGTGCCAGCAGCTTTGTAGCGGGGGGCGGGCCTTACAATGAGCAGTTCTTC
TRBD1	-	TRBV5-5	TRBJ2-3	CASSLVVTGAQDTQYF	TGTGCCAGCAGCTTGGTGGTGACAGGGGCCCAAGATACGCAGTATTTT
-	few	TRBV10-1	TRBJ2-2	CASRRTDTGELFF	TGCGCCAGCAGAAGGACAGACACCGGGGAGCTGTTTTTT
TRBD1	-	TRBV5-5	TRBJ2-1	CASSLGTGTYNEQFF	TGTGCCAGCAGCTTAGGGACAGGGACCTACAATGAGCAGTTCTTC
TRBD1	-	TRBV7-4	TRBJ2-7	CASSLGQQGATQTTSYEQYF	TGTGCCAGCAGCTTAGGCCAGCAGGGGGCCACCCAAACTACCTCCTACGAGCAGTACTTC
-	-	TRBV6-5	TRBJ2-7	CASRRQSYEQYF	TGTGCCAGCAGGAGACAGTCCTACGAGCAGTACTTC
-	few	TRBV12-5	TRBJ2-2	CASGLDQLPGELFF	TGTGCTAGTGGTTTGGACCAACTTCCCGGGGAGCTGTTTTTT
-	-	TRBV25-1	TRBJ2-1	CASSELEDSYNEQFF	TGTGCCAGCAGTGAGCTTGAGGACAGCTACAATGAGCAGTTCTTC
-	-	TRBV7-9	TRBJ1-1	CASIIHGGTEAFF	TGTGCCAGCATCATTCACGGGGGGACTGAAGCTTTCTTT
TRBD2	-	TRBV2	TRBJ2-7	CASSRIKRSRGGLYEQYF	TGTGCCAGCAGCCGGATAAAGCGCTCGCGGGGGGGCCTGTACGAGCAGTACTTC
-	-	TRBV4-1	TRBJ1-6	CASSQIQGWMIVSPLHF	TGCGCCAGCAGCCAAATCCAGGGATGGATGATTGTTTCACCCCTCCACTTT